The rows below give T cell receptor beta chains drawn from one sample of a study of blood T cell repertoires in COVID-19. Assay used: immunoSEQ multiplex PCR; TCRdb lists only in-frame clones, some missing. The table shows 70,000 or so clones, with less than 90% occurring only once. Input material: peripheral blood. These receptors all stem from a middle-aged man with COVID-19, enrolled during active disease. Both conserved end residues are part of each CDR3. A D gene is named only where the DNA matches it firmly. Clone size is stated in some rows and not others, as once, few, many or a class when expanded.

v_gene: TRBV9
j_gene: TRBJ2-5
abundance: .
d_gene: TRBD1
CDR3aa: CASSFAGTGAGETQYF
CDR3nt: TGTGCCAGCAGCTTCGCCGGGACAGGGGCTGGGGAGACCCAGTACTTC

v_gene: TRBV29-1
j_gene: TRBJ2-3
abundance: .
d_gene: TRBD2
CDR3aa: CSGSTSGVITDTQYF
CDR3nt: TGCAGCGGATCGACTAGCGGGGTTATCACAGATACGCAGTATTTT

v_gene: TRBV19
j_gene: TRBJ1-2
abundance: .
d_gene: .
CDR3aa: CASSIPDRNLGYTF
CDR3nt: TGTGCCAGTAGTATCCCCGACAGGAATCTTGGCTACACCTTC

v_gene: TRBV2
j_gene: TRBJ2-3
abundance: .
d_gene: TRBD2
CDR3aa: CASSISGRRTDTQYF
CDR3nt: TGTGCCAGCAGCATTAGCGGGAGGCGCACAGATACGCAGTATTTT

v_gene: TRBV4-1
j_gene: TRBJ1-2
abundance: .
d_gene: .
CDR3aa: CASSVMTGGYGYTF
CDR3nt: TGCGCCAGCAGCGTCATGACAGGAGGCTATGGCTACACCTTC

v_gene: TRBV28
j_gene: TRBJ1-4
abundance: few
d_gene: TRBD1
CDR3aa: CASSQSRGLGHEKLFF
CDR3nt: TGTGCCAGCAGTCAAAGCAGGGGGCTGGGGCACGAAAAACTGTTTTTT

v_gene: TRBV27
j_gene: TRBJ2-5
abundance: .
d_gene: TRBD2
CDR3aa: CASSSNSGRGETQYF
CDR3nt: TGTGCCAGCAGTTCTAACAGCGGGAGGGGAGAGACCCAGTACTTC

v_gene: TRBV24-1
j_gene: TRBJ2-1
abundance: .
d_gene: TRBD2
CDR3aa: CATSDFGGGRNEQFF
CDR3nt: TGTGCCACCAGTGATTTCGGGGGAGGGCGCAATGAGCAGTTCTTC

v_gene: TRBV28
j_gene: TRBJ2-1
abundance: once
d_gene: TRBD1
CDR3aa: CASSFTGTGANEQFF
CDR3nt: TGTGCCAGCAGTTTCACCGGGACAGGGGCCAATGAGCAGTTCTTC

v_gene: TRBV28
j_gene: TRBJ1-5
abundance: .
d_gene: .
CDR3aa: CASSPHPGGGNQPQHF
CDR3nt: TGTGCCAGCAGCCCCCACCCGGGGGGGGGCAATCAGCCCCAGCATTTT

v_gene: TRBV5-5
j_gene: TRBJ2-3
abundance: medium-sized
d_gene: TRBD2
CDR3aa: CATTISAGSWGGQYF
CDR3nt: TGTGCCACCACAATCTCCGCAGGGTCCTGGGGGGGGCAGTATTTT

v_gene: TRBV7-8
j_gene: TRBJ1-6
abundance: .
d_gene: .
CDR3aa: CASSLAITYRVSPLHF
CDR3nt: TGTGCCAGCAGCTTAGCTATCACTTACAGGGTTTCACCCCTCCACTTT

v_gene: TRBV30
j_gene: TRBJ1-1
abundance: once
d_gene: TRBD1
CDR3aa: CAWSDEGAAFF
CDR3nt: TGTGCCTGGTCTGATGAGGGGGCCGCTTTCTTT

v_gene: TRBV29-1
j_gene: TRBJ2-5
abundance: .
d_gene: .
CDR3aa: CSVGTDPLETQYF
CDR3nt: TGCAGCGTTGGGACAGACCCCCTAGAGACCCAGTACTTC

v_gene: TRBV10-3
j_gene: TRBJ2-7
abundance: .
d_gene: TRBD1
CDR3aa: CAISERGTGFYEQYF
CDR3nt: TGTGCCATCAGTGAGAGAGGGACAGGGTTCTACGAGCAGTACTTC

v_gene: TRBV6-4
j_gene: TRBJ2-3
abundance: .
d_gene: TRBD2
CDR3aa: CASSGEAGGSTDTQYF
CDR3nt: TGTGCCAGCAGTGGAGAGGCCGGGGGGAGCACAGATACGCAGTATTTT

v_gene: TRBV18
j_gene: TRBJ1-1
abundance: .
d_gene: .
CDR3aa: CASSQQGGNTEAFF
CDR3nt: TGTGCCAGCTCCCAACAGGGTGGGAACACTGAAGCTTTCTTT

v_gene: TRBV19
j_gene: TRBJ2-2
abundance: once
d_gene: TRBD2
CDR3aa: CASFGGREQIYRRELFF
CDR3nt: TGTGCCAGTTTCGGAGGGCGGGAGCAAATCTATCGCCGGGAGCTGTTTTTT

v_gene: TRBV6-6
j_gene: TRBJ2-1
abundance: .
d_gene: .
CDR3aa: CASSSRDYNEQFF
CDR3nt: TGTGCCAGCAGCAGCCGGGACTACAATGAGCAGTTCTTC

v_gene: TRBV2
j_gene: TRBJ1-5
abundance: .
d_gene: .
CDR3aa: CASSEETGELNQPQHF
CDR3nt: TGTGCCAGCAGTGAGGAGACAGGAGAGCTCAATCAGCCCCAGCATTTT

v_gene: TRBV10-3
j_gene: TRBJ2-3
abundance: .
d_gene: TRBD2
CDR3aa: CAIQDLAGGTDTQYF
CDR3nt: TGTGCCATCCAAGACCTAGCGGGAGGAACAGATACGCAGTATTTT

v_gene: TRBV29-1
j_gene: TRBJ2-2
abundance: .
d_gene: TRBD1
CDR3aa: CSVRDRSINTGELFF
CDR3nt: TGCAGCGTGAGGGACAGGTCCATTAACACCGGGGAGCTGTTTTTT

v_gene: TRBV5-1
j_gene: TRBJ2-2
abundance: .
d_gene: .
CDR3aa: CASSLGHQNTGELFF
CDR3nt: TGCGCCAGCAGCCTGGGACACCAGAACACCGGGGAGCTGTTTTTT

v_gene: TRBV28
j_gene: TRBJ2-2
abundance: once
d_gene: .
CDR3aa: CASSPRVGAGELFF
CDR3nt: TGTGCCAGCAGTCCGAGGGTTGGAGCGGGGGAGCTGTTTTTT

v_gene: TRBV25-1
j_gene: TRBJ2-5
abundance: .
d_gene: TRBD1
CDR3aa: CASNQGARETQYF
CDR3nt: TGTGCCAGCAACCAGGGGGCTCGGGAGACCCAGTACTTC

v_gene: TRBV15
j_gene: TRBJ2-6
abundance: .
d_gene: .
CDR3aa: CATSTSRAGANVLTF
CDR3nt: TGTGCCACCAGTACTAGTAGGGCTGGGGCCAACGTCCTGACTTTC

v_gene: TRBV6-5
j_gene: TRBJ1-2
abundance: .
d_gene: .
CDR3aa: CASSSASRNYGYTF
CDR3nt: TGTGCCAGCAGTTCCGCGAGCCGGAACTATGGCTACACCTTC

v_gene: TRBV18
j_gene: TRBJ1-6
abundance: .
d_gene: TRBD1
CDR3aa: CASSPLDRQGHSPLHF
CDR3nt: TGTGCCAGCTCACCACTTGACCGACAGGGCCATTCACCCCTCCACTTT

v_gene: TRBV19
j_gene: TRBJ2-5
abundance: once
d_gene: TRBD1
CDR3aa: CASSIQGAETQYF
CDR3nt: TGTGCCAGTAGTATACAGGGGGCAGAGACCCAGTACTTC

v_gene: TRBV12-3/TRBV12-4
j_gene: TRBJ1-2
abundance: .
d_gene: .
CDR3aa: CASSFQGSGYTF
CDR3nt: TGTGCCAGCAGTTTCCAAGGTAGCGGCTACACCTTC

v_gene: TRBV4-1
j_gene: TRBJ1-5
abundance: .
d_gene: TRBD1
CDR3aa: CASSERDSGLANQPQHF
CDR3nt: TGCGCCAGCAGCGAAAGGGACAGTGGTTTGGCTAATCAGCCCCAGCATTTT

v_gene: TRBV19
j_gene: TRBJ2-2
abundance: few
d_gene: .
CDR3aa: CASSIGVPSGELFF
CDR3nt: TGTGCCAGTAGTATCGGGGTCCCATCCGGGGAGCTGTTTTTT

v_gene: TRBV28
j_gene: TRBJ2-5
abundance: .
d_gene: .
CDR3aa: CASSQVDTVQETQYF
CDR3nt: TGTGCCAGCAGCCAGGTAGATACAGTTCAAGAGACCCAGTACTTC

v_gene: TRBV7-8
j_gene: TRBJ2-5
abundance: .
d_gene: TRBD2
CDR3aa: CASSLALLAGIQETQYF
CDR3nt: TGTGCCAGCAGCTTAGCGCTTCTAGCGGGGATCCAAGAGACCCAGTACTTC